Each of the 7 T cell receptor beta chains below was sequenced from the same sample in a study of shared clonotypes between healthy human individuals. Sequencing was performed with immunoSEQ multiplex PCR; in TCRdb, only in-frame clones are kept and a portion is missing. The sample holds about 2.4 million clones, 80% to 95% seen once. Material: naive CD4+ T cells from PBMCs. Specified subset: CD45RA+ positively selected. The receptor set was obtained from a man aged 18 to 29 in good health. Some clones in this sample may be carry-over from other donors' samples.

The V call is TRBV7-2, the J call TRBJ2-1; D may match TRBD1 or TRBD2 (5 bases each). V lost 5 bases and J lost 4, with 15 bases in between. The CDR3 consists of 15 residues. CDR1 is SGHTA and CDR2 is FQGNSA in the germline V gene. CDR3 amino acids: CASSRTPGPYNEQFF. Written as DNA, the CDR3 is TGTGCCAGCAGCCGAACGCCGGGGCCGTACAATGAGCAGTTCTTC.

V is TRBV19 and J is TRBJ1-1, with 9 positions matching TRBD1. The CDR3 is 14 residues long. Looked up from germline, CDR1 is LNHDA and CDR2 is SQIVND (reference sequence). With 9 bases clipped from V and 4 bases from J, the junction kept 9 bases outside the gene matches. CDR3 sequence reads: CASHRGRLVTEAFF. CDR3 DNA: TGTGCCAGCCACAGGGGGCGCTTGGTCACTGAAGCTTTCTTT. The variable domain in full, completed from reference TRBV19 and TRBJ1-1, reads DGGITQSPKYLFRKEGQNVTLSCEQNLNHDAMYWYRQDPGQGLRLIYYSQIVNDFQKGDIAEGYSVSREKKESFPLTVTSAQKNPTAFYLCASHRGRLVTEAFFGQGTRLTVV.

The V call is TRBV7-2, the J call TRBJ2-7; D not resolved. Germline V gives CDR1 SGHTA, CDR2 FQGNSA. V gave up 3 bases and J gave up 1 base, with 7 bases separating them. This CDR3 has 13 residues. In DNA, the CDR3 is TGTGCCAGCAGCTTGCTTGAGTCCTACGAGCAGTACTTC. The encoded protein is CASSLLESYEQYF.

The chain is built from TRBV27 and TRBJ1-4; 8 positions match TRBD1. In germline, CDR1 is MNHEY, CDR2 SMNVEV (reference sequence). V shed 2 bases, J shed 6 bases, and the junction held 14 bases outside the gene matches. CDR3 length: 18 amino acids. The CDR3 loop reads CASSLRSLPTGADEKLFF. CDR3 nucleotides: TGTGCCAGCAGTTTAAGGTCCCTCCCGACAGGGGCGGATGAAAAACTGTTTTTT.

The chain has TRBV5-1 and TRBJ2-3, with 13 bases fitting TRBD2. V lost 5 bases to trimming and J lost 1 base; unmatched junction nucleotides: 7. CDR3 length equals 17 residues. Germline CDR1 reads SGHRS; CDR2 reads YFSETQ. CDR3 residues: CASSTGGTSGGTDTQYF. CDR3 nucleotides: TGCGCCAGCAGTACTGGGGGGACTAGCGGGGGCACAGATACGCAGTATTTT.

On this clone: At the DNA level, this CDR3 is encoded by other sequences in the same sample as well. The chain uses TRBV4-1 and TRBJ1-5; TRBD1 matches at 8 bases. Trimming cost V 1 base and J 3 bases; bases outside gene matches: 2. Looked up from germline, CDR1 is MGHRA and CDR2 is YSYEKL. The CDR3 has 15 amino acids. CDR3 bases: TGCGCCAGCAGCCAAGTGGACAGGGACAATCAGCCCCAGCATTTT. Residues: CASSQVDRDNQPQHF.

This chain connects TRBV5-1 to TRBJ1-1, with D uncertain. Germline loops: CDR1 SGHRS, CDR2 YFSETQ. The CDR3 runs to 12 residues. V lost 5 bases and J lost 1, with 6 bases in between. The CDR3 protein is CASRSQNTEAFF. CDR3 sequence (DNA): TGCGCCAGCAGATCGCAGAACACTGAAGCTTTCTTT.